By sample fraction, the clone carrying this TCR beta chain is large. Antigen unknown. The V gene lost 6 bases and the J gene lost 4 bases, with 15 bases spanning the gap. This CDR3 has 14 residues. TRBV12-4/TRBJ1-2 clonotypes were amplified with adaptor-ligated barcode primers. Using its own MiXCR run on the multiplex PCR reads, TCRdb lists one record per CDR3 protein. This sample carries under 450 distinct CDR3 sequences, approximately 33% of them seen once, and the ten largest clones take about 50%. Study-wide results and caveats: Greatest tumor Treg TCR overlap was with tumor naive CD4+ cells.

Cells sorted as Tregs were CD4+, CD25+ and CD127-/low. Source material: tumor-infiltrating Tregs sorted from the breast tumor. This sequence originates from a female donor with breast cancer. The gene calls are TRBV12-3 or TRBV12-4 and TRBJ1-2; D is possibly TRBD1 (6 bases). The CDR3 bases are TGTGCCAGCAGCCTCACCGGACAGAGCTATGGCTACACCTTC. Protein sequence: CASSLTGQSYGYTF.